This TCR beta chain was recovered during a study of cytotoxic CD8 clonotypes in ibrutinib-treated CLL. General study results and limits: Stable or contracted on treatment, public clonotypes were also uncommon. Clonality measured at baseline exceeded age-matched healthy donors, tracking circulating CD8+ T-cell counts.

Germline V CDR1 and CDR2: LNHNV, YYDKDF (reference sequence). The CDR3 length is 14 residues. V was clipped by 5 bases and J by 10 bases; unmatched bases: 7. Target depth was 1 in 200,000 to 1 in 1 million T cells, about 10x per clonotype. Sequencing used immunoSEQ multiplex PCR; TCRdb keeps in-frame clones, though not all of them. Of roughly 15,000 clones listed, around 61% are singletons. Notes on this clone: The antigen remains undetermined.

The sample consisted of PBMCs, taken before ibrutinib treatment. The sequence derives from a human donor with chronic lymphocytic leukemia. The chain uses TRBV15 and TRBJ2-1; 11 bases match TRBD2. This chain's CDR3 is CATSDLAGGPEQFF. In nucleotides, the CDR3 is TGTGCCACCAGCGACCTAGCGGGGGGCCCCGAGCAGTTCTTC.